This paragraph reports one T cell receptor (beta chain). This sample is drawn from a study of blood T cell repertoires in COVID-19. Across the whole study: Acute and convalescent COVID-19 specimens originated in the United States, Italy and Spain. Sample material is recorded as cDNA or gDNA derived from T cells, B-cell-depleted T cells, or PBMCs.

Trimming cost V 11 bases and J 0 bases, with 14 bases left between them. The CDR3 is made up of 13 amino acids. The germline V gene has CDR1 ENHRY and CDR2 SYGVKD. Seattle patients were enrolled during active infection and followed longitudinally. Original data processing: Amplified reference gene primers provided the basis for estimating nucleated cell counts. Assay: immunoSEQ multiplex PCR; the TCRdb copy retains only in-frame clones and omits some. Clone size and V and J calls were adopted from that table, with D and trimming inferred from the DNA. The sample has 100,000 or so clones, roughly 92% seen once.

The chain combines TRBV10-3 with TRBJ2-7; D uncertain. The source is a woman between 45 and 60 years old with COVID-19, enrolled during active disease. Sequencing input: peripheral blood. CDR3 protein: CAAYGGGSYEQYF. The CDR3 nucleotides are TGTGCCGCCTACGGCGGTGGCTCCTACGAGCAGTACTTC.